At least ten counts were recorded for the clone carrying this T cell receptor beta chain. Its antigen is unidentified. This CDR3 is built from 14 residues. J lost 5 bases, V lost 0 bases, and 3 bases had no gene match. Germline lookup yields CDR1 SGHRS and CDR2 YFSETQ. Sorting was used to obtain naive CD8 T cells (CD8+CD4-CCR7+CD45RA+). This specimen comes from a study of molecular identifiers for immune sequencing clone quantification. On the study more broadly: In replicates, the authors split RNA from about 19,000 or 110,000 naive CD8 cells five ways and sequenced four.

Study-level findings and limits: Even with about a million naive cells present, spiked Jurkat TCR RNA from one cell was reportedly detectable.

TCRdb reanalysed the PCR reads using MiXCR and keeps one entry per CDR3 protein. Among roughly 320,000 distinct CDR3 sequences listed, 24% were seen once. The sample consisted of naive CD8+ T cells from blood, with Jurkat cell RNA spiked in. The subset was: FACS-sorted CD8+CD4-CCR7+CD45RA+ naive T cells. This rearrangement joins TRBV5-1 to TRBJ2-5; 8 bases agree with TRBD1. The receptor comes from a human donor in good health. Some libraries in this study had Jurkat cell RNA spiked in. The DNA of the CDR3 is TGCGCCAGCAGCTTGGCGGACAGGGTGGAGACCCAGTACTTC. Amino acid sequence: CASSLADRVETQYF. The full variable domain, its missing parts supplied by reference TRBV5-1 and TRBJ2-5, is KAGVTQTPRYLIKTRGQQVTLSCSPISGHRSVSWYQQTPGQGLQFLFEYFSETQRNKGNFPGRFSGRQFSNSRSEMNVSTLELGDSALYLCASSLADRVETQYFGPGTRLLVL.